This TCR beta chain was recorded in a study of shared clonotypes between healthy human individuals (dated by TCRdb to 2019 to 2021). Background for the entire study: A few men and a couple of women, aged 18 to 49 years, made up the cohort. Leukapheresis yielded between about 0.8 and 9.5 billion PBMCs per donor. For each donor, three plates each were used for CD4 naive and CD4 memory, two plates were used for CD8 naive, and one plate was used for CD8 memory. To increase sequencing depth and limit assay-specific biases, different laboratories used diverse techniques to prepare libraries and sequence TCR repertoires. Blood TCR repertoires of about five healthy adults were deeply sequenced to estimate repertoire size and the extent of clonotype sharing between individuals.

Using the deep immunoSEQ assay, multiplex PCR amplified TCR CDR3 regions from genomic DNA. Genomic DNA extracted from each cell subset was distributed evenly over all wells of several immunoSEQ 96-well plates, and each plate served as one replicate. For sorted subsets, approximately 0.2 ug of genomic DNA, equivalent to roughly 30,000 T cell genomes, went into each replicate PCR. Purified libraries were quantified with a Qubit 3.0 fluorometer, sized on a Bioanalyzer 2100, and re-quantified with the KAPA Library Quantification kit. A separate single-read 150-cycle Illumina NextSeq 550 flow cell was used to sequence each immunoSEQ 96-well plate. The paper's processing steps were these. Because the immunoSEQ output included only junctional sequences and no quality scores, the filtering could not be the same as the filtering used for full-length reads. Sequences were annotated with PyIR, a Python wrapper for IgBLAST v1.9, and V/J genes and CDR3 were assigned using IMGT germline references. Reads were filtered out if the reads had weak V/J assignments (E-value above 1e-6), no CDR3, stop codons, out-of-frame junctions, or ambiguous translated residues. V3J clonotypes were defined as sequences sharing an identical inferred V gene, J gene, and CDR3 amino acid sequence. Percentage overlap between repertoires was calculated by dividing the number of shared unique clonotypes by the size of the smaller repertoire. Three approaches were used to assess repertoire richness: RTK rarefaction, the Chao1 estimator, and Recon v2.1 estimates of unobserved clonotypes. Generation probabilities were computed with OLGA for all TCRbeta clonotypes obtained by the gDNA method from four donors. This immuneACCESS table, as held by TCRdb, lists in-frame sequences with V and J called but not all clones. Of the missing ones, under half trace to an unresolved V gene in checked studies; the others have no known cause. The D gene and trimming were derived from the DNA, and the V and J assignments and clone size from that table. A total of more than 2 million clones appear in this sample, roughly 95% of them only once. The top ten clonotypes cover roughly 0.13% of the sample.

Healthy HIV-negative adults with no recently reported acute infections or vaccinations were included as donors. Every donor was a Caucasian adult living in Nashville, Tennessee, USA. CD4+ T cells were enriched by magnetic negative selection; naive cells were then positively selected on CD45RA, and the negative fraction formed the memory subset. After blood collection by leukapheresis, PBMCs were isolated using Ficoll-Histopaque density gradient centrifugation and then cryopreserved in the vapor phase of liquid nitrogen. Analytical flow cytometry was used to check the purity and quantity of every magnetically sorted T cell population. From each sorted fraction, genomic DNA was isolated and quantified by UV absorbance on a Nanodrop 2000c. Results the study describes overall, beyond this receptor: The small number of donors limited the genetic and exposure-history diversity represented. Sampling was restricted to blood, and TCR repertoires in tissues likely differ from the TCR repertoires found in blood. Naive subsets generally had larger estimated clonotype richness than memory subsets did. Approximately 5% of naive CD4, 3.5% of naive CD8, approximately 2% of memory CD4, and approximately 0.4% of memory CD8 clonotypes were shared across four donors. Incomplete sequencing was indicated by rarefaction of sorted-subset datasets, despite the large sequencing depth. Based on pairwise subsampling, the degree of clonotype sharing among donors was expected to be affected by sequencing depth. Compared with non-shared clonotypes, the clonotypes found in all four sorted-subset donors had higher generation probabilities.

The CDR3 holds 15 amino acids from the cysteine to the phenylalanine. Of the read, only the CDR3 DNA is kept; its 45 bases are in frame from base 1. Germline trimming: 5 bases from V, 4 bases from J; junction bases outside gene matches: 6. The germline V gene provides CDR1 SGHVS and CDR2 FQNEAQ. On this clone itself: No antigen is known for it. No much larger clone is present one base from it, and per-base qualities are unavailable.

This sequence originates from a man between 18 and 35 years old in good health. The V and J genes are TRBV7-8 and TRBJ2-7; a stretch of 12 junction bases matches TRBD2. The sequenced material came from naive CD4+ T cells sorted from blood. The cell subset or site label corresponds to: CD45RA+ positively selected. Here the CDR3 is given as CASSTRTSGEYEQYF. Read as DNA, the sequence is TGTGCCAGCAGCACCCGGACTAGCGGGGAGTACGAGCAGTACTTC.